What follows are 18 T cell receptor beta chains derived from one specimen sequenced in a study of blood T cell repertoires in COVID-19. The method was immunoSEQ multiplex PCR; TCRdb's version includes in-frame clones alone and lacks a portion of them. This sample has around 19,000 clones, with 79% found just once. The sample was peripheral blood. These receptors were collected from an elderly man with acute or convalescent COVID-19.

This chain joins TRBV21-1 and TRBJ1-5; the DNA was not compared with TRBD1, the D call given in the table. TRBV21-1 is listed as a pseudogene. This CDR3 is 14 amino acids long. The CDR3 coding sequence is TGTGCCAGCAGCAATACAAGTAACAATCAGCCCCAGCATTTT. Protein sequence: CASSNTSNNQPQHF.

The chain is built from TRBV5-4 and TRBJ1-1, with TRBD1 matching over 9 bases. The germline gives CDR1 SGHNT, CDR2 YYREEE (reference sequence). This CDR3 is 14 amino acids long. The trim removed 5 bases at V and 8 bases at J, leaving 10 bases unmatched. CDR3 residues: CASSKQGAYKEAFF. CDR3 sequence (DNA): TGTGCCAGCAGTAAACAGGGGGCGTATAAGGAAGCTTTCTTT.

The chain joins TRBV9 to TRBJ2-5, with D possibly matching TRBD2 (5 bases). The CDR3 loop spans 14 amino acids. Germline-derived CDR1 and CDR2 are SGDLS and YYNGEE. The germline V and J ends were trimmed by 4 bases and 5 bases, with 15 bases remaining between them. The DNA for the CDR3 is TGTGCCAGCAGCTCCGGGGTGACCTTGGAGACCCAGTACTTC. Translation gives CASSSGVTLETQYF.

The chain links TRBV6-1 to TRBJ2-3; no reliable D call. V was clipped by 0 bases and J by 8 bases, with 12 bases between them. Germline V gene lookup returns CDR1 MNHNS and CDR2 SASEGT. This CDR3 spans 14 amino acids. The CDR3 DNA reads as TGTGCCAGCAGTGAAGCCCTAACGTCAGGTACGCAGTATTTT. Residues: CASSEALTSGTQYF.

This clone was detected only a few times. The rearrangement uses TRBV4-1 and TRBJ2-7; 13 nucleotides match TRBD2. Looked up from germline, CDR1 is MGHRA and CDR2 is YSYEKL. V was pared by 5 bases and J by 5 bases, with 12 bases of the junction left unmatched. CDR3 length equals 17 residues. CDR3 coding DNA: TGCGCCAGCAGCGAAGGACTAGCGGGAGTTGGATCCAACGAGCAGTACTTC. Residues: CASSEGLAGVGSNEQYF.

V is TRBV15 and J is TRBJ2-3; 12 bases fit TRBD2. V dropped 5 bases and J dropped 5; count of bases not matched to a gene: 8. The CDR3 has 16 amino acids. The germline CDR1 and CDR2 sequences are LNHNV and YYDKDF (reference sequence). The CDR3 DNA is TGTGCCACCAGCGCCGGACTAGCGGGAAGGGGAGATACGCAGTATTTT. Its translation is CATSAGLAGRGDTQYF.

The chain uses TRBV6-5 and TRBJ1-2; TRBD1 might be the D (5 bases). V was pared by 4 bases and J by 0 bases, with 9 bases between. This CDR3 is 14 amino acids long. From germline, CDR1 is MNHEY and CDR2 SVGAGI. The CDR3 is CASSSRTPNYGYTF. Written as DNA, the CDR3 is TGTGCCAGCAGTTCACGGACACCTAACTATGGCTACACCTTC.

The chain is built from TRBV10-3 and TRBJ2-7; TRBD2 aligns across 9 bases. With 0 bases clipped from V and 0 bases from J, the junction kept 6 bases outside the gene matches. Germline CDR1 is ENHRY and CDR2 is SYGVKD. This CDR3 is built from 17 residues. CDR3 DNA: TGTGCCATCAGTGAGTCTGTGGTGACTAGCGGCTCCTACGAGCAGTACTTC. This translates into CAISESVVTSGSYEQYF.

The rearrangement links TRBV7-2 to TRBJ2-5; D is perhaps TRBD2 (6 bases). The CDR3 sequence is 17 residues long. Trimming took 3 bases from V and 5 from J, leaving 22 bases between them. Germline values: CDR1 SGHTA, CDR2 FQGNSA. CDR3 region: CASSFRAGSKSRETQYF. The CDR3 nucleotides are TGTGCCAGCAGCTTCAGGGCGGGAAGCAAGTCTCGGGAGACCCAGTACTTC.

The chain has TRBV19 and TRBJ2-3; 12 bases line up with TRBD2. V was pared by 5 bases and J by 0 bases, with 12 bases of the junction left unmatched. Germline CDR1 reads LNHDA; CDR2 reads SQIVND (reference sequence). The CDR3 is 19 residues long. The CDR3 protein is CASSRKGLAGGLSTDTQYF. CDR3 nucleotides: TGTGCCAGTAGTCGGAAAGGCCTAGCGGGAGGGCTGAGCACAGATACGCAGTATTTT.

This clone was seen a handful of times. The chain joins TRBV25-1 to TRBJ2-1; the D gene is possibly TRBD2 (6 bases). CDR1 MGHDK and CDR2 SYGVNS come from the germline V gene. The CDR3 covers 14 residues. Trimming stripped 3 bases from V and 7 bases from J, with 13 bases between. DNA for the CDR3: TGTGCCAGCAGTGACCGGCTAGCGAGGAATGAGCAGTTCTTC. Translated, it gives CASSDRLARNEQFF.

The rearrangement links TRBV19 to TRBJ1-2; the D gene is possibly TRBD1 (6 bases). The CDR3 is 15 amino acids. V lost 9 bases to trimming and J lost 4 bases, with 21 bases between them. Germline values: CDR1 LNHDA, CDR2 SQIVND (reference sequence). CDR3 loop: CASNAGGGTGYGYTF. The CDR3, as DNA: TGTGCCAGCAACGCTGGGGGGGGCACAGGCTATGGCTACACCTTC.

The V gene is TRBV18, the J gene TRBJ2-5; 9 nucleotides agree with TRBD1. The CDR3 loop spans 14 amino acids. V shed 4 bases, J shed 4 bases, and the junction held 4 bases outside the gene matches. The germline gives CDR1 KGHSH, CDR2 LQKENI. The CDR3 nucleotides are TGTGCCAGCTCACGGGACAGGGAAGGAGAGACCCAGTACTTC. Encoded protein: CASSRDREGETQYF. Full variable domain (remainder filled in from reference TRBV18 and TRBJ2-5): NAGVMQNPRHLVRRRGQEARLRCSPMKGHSHVYWYRQLPEEGLKFMVYLQKENIIDESGMPKERFSAEFPKEGPSILRIQQVVRGDSAAYFCASSRDREGETQYFGPGTRLLVL.

J is TRBJ2-3 and V is TRBV7-8, with D perhaps TRBD1 (8 bases). Germline V gene lookup returns CDR1 SGHVS and CDR2 FQNEAQ. With 5 bases removed from V and 4 bases from J, the gap between germline ends came to 22 bases. The CDR3 runs 17 residues. CDR3: CASSTGGSGGAPDTQYF. CDR3 bases: TGTGCCAGCAGCACGGGAGGCTCAGGGGGCGCCCCAGATACGCAGTATTTT.

The gene calls are TRBV21-1 and TRBJ2-7; no check of the table's D call, TRBD2, against the DNA was made. TRBV21-1 is annotated as a pseudogene. This CDR3 is built from 16 residues. CDR3 coding DNA: TGTGCCAGCAGCAAAGGCGGTGCGGCCCTAACTTACGAGCAGTACGTC. Amino acids: CASSKGGAALTYEQYV.

The CDR3: CASSPGGSGPQETQYF. The DNA of the CDR3 is TGTGCCAGTAGCCCCGGTGGGAGCGGGCCGCAAGAGACCCAGTACTTC. This sequence joins TRBV19 and TRBJ2-5, with D perhaps matching TRBD2 (6 bases). The V end was cut by 6 bases, the J end by 2 bases, with 19 bases between. The CDR3 contains 16 residues. CDR1 LNHDA and CDR2 SQIVND come from the germline V gene (reference sequence).

The gene calls are TRBV5-1 and TRBJ1-2; the D is unclear. Trimming removed 0 bases at V and 2 bases at J, with 5 bases between. The CDR3 has 13 residues. Germline CDR1 and CDR2: SGHRS and YFSETQ. CDR3 in amino acids: CASSLVPNYGYTF. The CDR3 bases are TGCGCCAGCAGCTTGGTTCCAAACTATGGCTACACCTTC.

The chain combines TRBV15 with TRBJ1-2; TRBD1 might be the D (5 bases). Germline loops: CDR1 LNHNV, CDR2 YYDKDF (reference sequence). V was cut by 0 bases and J by 6 bases, with 14 bases left in between. The CDR3 sequence is 15 residues long. The CDR3 loop is CATSREQGAGHGYTF. The DNA of the CDR3 is TGTGCCACCAGCAGAGAGCAAGGGGCCGGTCATGGCTACACCTTC.